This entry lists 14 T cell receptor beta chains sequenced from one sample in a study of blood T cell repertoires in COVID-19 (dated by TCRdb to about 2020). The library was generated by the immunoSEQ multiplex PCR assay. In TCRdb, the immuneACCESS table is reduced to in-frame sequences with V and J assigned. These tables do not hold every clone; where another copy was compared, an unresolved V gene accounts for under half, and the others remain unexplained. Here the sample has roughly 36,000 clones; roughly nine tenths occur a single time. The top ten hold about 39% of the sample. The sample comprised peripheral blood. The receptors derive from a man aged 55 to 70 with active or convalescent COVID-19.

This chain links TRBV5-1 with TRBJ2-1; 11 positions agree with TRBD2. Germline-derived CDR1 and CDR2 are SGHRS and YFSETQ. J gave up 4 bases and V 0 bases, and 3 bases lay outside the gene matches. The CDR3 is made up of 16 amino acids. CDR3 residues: CASSLGLAGLYNEQFF. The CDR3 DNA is TGCGCCAGCAGCTTGGGACTAGCGGGACTGTACAATGAGCAGTTCTTC.

The CDR3 DNA follows: TGTGCCAGCAGTTACGAGCGGGGCGGAGGCTATGGCTACACCTTC. This codes for CASSYERGGGYGYTF. The chain couples TRBV6-5 to TRBJ1-2, with D maybe TRBD1 (5 bases). V shed 2 bases and J shed 4 bases, with 14 bases lying between them. The CDR3 sequence is 15 residues long. CDR1 and CDR2 from the germline V gene are MNHEY and SVGAGI.

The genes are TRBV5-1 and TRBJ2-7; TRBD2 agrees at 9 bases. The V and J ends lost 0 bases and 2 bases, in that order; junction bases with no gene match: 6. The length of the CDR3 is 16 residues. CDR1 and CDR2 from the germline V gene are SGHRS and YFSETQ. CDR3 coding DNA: TGCGCCAGCAGCTTGGCTGCGGGAGGGGTCCCCTACGAGCAGTACTTC. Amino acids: CASSLAAGGVPYEQYF.

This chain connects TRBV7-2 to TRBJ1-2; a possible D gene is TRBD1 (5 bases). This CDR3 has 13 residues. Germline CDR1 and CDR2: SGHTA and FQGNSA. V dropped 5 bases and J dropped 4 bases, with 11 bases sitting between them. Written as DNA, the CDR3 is TGTGCCAGCAGCCCAGGACAAAGCTATGGCTACACCTTC. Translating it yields CASSPGQSYGYTF.

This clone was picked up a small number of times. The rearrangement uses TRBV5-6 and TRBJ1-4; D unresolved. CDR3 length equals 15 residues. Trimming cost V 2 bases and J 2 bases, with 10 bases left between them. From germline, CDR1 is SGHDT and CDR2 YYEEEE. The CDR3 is CASSFMSGTNEKLFF. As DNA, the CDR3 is TGTGCCAGCAGCTTTATGTCGGGGACTAATGAAAAACTGTTTTTT.

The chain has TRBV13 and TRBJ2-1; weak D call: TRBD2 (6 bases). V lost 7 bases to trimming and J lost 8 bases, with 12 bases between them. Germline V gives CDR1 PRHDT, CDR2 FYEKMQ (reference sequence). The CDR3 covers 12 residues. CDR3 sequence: CASKGGVDEQFF. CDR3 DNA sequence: TGTGCCAGCAAAGGAGGGGTTGATGAGCAGTTCTTC.

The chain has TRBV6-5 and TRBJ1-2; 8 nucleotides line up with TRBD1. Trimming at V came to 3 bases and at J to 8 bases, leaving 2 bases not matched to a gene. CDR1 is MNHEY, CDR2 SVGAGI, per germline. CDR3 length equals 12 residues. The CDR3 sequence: CASSYQGAGYTF. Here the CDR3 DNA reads TGTGCCAGCAGTTATCAGGGGGCGGGCTACACCTTC.

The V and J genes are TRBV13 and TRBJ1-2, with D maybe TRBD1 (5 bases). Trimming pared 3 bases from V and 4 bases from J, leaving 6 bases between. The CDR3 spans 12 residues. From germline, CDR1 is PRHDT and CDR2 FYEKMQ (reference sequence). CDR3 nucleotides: TGTGCCAGCAGCTTGGGGGGCTATGGCTACACCTTC. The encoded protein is CASSLGGYGYTF.

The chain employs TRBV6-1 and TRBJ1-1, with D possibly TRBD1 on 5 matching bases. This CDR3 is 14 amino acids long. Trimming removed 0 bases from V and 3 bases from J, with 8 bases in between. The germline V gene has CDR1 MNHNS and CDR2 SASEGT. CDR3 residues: CASSEAWGDTEAFF. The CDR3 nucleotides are TGTGCCAGCAGTGAAGCATGGGGGGACACTGAAGCTTTCTTT.

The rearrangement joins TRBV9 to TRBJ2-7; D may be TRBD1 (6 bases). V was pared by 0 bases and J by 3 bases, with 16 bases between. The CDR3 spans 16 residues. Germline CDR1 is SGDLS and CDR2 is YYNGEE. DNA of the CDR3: TGTGCCAGCAGCGTAGGATCAGGGGCAGGCCTCTACGAGCAGTACTTC. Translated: CASSVGSGAGLYEQYF.

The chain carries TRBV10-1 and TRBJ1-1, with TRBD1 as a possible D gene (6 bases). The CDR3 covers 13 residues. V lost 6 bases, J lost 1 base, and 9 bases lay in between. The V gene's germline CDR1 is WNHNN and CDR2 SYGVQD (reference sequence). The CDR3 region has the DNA TGCGCCAGCAGAGACAGGCCGAACACTGAAGCTTTCTTT. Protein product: CASRDRPNTEAFF.

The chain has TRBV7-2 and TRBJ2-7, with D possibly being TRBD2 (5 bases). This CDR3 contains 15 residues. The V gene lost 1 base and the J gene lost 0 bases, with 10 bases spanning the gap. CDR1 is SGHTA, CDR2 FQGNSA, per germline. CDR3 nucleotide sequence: TGTGCCAGCAGCTTAGTTAGTGGGAGCTCCTACGAGCAGTACTTC. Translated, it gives CASSLVSGSSYEQYF.

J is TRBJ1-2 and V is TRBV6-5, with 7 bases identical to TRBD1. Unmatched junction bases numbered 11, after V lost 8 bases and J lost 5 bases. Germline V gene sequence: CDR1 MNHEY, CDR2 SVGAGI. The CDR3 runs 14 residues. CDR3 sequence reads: CASSIRGDQYGYTF. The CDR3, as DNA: TGTGCCAGCTCAATCAGGGGGGACCAGTATGGCTACACCTTC.

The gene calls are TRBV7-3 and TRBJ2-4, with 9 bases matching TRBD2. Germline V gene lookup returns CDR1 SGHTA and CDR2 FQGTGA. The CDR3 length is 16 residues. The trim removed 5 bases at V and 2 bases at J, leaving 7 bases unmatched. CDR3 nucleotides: TGTGCCAGCAGCCCAAGGACTAGCGATTCCAAAAACATTCAGTACTTC. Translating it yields CASSPRTSDSKNIQYF. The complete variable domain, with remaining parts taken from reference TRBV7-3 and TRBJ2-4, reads GAGVSQTPSNKVTEKGKYVELRCDPISGHTALYWYRQSLGQGPEFLIYFQGTGAADDSGLPNDRFFAVRPEGSVSTLKIQRTERGDSAVYLCASSPRTSDSKNIQYFGAGTRLSVL.